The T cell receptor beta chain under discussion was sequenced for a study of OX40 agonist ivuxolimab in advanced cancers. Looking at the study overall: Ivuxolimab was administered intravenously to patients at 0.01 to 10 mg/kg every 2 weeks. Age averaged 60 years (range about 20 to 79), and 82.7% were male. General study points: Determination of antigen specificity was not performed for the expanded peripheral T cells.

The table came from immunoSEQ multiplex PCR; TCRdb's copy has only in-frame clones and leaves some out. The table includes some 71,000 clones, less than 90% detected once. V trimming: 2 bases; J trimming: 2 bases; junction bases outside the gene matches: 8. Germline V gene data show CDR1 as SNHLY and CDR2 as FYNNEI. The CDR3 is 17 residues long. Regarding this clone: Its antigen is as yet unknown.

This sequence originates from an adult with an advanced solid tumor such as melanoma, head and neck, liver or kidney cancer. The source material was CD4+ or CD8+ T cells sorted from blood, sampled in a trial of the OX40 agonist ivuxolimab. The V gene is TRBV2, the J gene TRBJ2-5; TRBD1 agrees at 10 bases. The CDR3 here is CASSEPPGQGSQETQYF. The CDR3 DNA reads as TGTGCCAGCAGTGAACCTCCGGGACAGGGGTCACAAGAGACCCAGTACTTC.